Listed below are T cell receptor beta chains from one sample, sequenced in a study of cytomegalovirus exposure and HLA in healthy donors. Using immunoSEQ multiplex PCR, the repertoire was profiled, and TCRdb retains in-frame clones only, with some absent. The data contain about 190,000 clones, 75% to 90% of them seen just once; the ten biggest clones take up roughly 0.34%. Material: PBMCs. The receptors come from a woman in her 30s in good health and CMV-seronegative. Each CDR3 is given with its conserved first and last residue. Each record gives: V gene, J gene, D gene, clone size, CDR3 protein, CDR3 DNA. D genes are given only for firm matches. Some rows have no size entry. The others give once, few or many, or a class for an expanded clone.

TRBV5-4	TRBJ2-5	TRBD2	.	CASSRGHGLYSGRGETQYF	TGTGCCAGCAGCCGGGGACATGGGTTATATAGCGGGAGAGGAGAGACCCAGTACTTC
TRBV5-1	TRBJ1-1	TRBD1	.	CASSMGQGYRAFF	TGCGCCAGCAGCATGGGACAGGGGTACAGAGCTTTCTTT
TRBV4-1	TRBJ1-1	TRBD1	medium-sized	CASSRGWTGFMNTEAFF	TGCGCCAGCAGCCGGGGTTGGACAGGGTTCATGAACACTGAAGCTTTCTTT
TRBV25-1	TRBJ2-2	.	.	CASSEWGPGVSGELFF	TGTGCCAGCAGTGAATGGGGCCCAGGGGTGTCCGGGGAGCTGTTTTTT
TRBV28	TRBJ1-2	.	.	CASSSPGLRYGYTF	TGTGCCAGCAGTTCCCCGGGACTACGGTATGGCTACACCTTC
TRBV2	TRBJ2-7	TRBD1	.	CASRGTGGSYEQYF	TGTGCCAGCAGGGGGACAGGGGGCTCCTACGAGCAGTACTTC
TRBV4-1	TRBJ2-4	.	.	CASSPSPLAKNIQYF	TGCGCCAGCAGCCCCTCTCCCCTAGCCAAAAACATTCAGTACTTC
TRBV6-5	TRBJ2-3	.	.	CATKTKTDTQYF	TGTGCCACCAAGACTAAGACAGATACGCAGTATTTT
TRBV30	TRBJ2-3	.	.	CACQTAGLTDTQYF	TGTGCCTGCCAAACGGCAGGGCTCACAGATACGCAGTATTTT
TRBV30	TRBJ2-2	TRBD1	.	CAWSQTGGGTGELFF	TGTGCCTGGAGTCAGACAGGGGGAGGGACCGGGGAGCTGTTTTTT
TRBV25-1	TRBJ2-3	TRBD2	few	CASSVGTSADTQYF	TGTGCCAGCAGTGTGGGGACTAGCGCAGATACGCAGTATTTT
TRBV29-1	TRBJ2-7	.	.	CSVASVSYEQYF	TGCAGCGTGGCTAGCGTCTCCTACGAGCAGTACTTC
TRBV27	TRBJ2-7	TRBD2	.	CASSPSRLAEDYEQYF	TGTGCCAGCAGTCCCTCCCGACTAGCGGAGGACTACGAGCAGTACTTC
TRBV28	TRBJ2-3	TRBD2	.	CASSLVGLAGLADTQYF	TGTGCCAGCAGTTTAGTGGGGCTAGCGGGGCTGGCAGATACGCAGTATTTT
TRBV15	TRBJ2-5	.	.	CATRDGVLARETQYF	TGTGCCACCAGAGACGGGGTCTTAGCGAGAGAGACCCAGTACTTC
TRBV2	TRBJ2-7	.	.	CASSETGMGYEQYF	TGTGCCAGCAGTGAAACAGGGATGGGCTACGAGCAGTACTTC
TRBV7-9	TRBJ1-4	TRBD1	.	CASSLEPPDRDEKLFF	TGTGCCAGCAGCTTAGAACCCCCGGACAGGGATGAAAAACTGTTTTTT
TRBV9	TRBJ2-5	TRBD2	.	CASSALAGGETQYF	TGTGCCAGCTCCGCCCTAGCGGGAGGAGAGACCCAGTACTTC
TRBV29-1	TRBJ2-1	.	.	CSVEDSRNNEQFF	TGCAGCGTTGAGGACAGCAGAAACAATGAGCAGTTCTTC
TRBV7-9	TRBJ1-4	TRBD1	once	CASSLAVGQGGEKLFF	TGTGCCAGCAGCTTAGCAGTTGGACAGGGGGGCGAAAAACTGTTTTTT
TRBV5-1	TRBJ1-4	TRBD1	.	CASSIGTGRGNEKLFF	TGCGCCAGCAGCATCGGGACAGGCCGGGGTAATGAAAAACTGTTTTTT
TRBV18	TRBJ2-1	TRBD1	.	CASSPDRTYNEQFF	TGTGCCAGCTCACCGGACAGGACCTACAATGAGCAGTTCTTC
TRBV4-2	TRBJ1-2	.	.	CASSQNSGILYGYTF	TGTGCCAGCAGCCAGAATTCGGGGATCCTCTATGGCTACACCTTC
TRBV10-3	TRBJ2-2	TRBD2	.	CAISETWGGSPLRNTGELFF	TGTGCCATCAGTGAAACGTGGGGCGGGAGTCCTCTTAGGAACACCGGGGAGCTGTTTTTT
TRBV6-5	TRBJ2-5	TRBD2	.	CASSRLAGQETQYF	TGTGCCAGCAGCCGACTAGCGGGACAGGAGACCCAGTACTTC
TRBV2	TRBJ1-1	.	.	CASSDPRGTEAFF	TGTGCCAGCAGTGACCCCCGGGGAACTGAAGCCTTCTTT
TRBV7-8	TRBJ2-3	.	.	CASSVDRYTGTQYF	TGTGCCAGCAGCGTAGACAGATACACAGGTACGCAGTATTTT
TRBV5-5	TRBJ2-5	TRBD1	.	CASSWDGTVQETQYF	TGTGCCAGCAGCTGGGACGGGACAGTTCAGGAGACCCAGTACTTC
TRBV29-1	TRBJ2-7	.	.	CSVSTVTYEQYF	TGCAGCGTTTCGACAGTTACCTACGAGCAGTACTTC
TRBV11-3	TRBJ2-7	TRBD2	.	CASSLGGSEDEQYF	TGTGCCAGCAGCTTAGGCGGGAGTGAAGACGAGCAGTACTTC
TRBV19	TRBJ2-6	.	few	CASSVEAGANVLTF	TGTGCCAGTAGTGTGGAGGCGGGGGCCAACGTCCTGACTTTC
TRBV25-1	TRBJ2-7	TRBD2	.	CASSSLAGSHDEQYF	TGTGCCAGCAGTTCACTAGCGGGAAGTCACGACGAGCAGTACTTC
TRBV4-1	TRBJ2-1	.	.	CASSQDLRGWEQFF	TGCGCCAGCAGCCAAGATCTTAGGGGATGGGAGCAGTTCTTC
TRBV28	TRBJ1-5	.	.	CASHHDRRAIRNQPQHF	TGTGCCAGCCATCACGACCGCAGGGCCATAAGAAATCAGCCCCAGCATTTT
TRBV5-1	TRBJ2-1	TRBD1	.	CASSLGTGAYNEQFF	TGCGCCAGCAGCCTAGGGACAGGGGCCTACAATGAGCAGTTCTTC
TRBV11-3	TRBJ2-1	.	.	CASSPTGSSYNEQFF	TGTGCCAGCAGTCCTACGGGGAGCTCCTACAATGAGCAGTTCTTC
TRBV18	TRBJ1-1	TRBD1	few	CASSPQTGVNTEAFF	TGTGCCAGCTCACCACAGACAGGGGTGAACACTGAAGCTTTCTTT
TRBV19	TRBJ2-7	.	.	CASSYTKSSYEQYF	TGTGCCAGTAGTTACACCAAATCCTCCTACGAGCAGTACTTC
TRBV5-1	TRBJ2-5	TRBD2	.	CASSSGLAGKETQYF	TGCGCCAGCAGCTCGGGACTAGCGGGGAAGGAGACCCAGTACTTC
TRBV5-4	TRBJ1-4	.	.	CASSLGQPPNEKLFF	TGTGCCAGCAGCTTGGGACAGCCACCTAATGAAAAACTGTTTTTT
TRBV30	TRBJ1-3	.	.	CAWSGNRLSGNTIYF	TGTGCCTGGAGTGGCAATAGACTCTCTGGAAACACCATATATTTT
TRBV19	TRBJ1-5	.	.	CASSMAGDDDQPQHF	TGTGCCAGTAGTATGGCAGGGGATGATGATCAGCCCCAGCATTTT
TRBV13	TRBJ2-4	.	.	CASSLRFGGNIQYF	TGTGCCAGCAGCTTAAGGTTCGGGGGAAACATTCAGTACTTC
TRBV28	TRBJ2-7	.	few	CASSLLGQFWGRAGEQYF	TGTGCCAGCAGTTTATTGGGTCAATTTTGGGGACGCGCGGGAGAGCAGTACTTC
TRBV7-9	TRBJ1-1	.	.	CASSSTYLAGTSQAATFF	TGTGCCAGCAGCTCTACCTACCTTGCCGGGACATCGCAGGCGGCGACTTTCTTT
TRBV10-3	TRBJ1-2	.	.	CAIGERGAGGYTF	TGTGCCATCGGGGAGCGGGGGGCTGGTGGCTACACCTTC
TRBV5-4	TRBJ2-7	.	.	CASSLGTSPQGEQYF	TGTGCCAGCAGCTTGGGGACTTCGCCCCAAGGGGAGCAGTACTTC
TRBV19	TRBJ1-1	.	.	CASSTLEGSNTEAFF	TGTGCCAGTAGTACCCTGGAGGGGTCGAACACTGAAGCTTTCTTT
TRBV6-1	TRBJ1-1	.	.	CASSVTDTEAFF	TGTGCCAGCAGTGTGACAGACACTGAAGCTTTCTTT
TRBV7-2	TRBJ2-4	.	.	CASSLVGGADIQYF	TGTGCCAGCAGCTTGGTAGGGGGGGCCGACATTCAGTACTTC
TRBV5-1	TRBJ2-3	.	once	CASSLGRADTQYF	TGCGCCAGCAGCTTGGGGAGGGCAGATACGCAGTATTTT
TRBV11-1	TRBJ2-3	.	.	CASSPRGEMDTQYF	TGTGCCAGCAGCCCACGGGGAGAGATGGATACGCAGTATTTT
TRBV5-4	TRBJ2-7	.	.	CASSSPSGFEQYF	TGTGCCAGCAGTTCCCCCTCGGGATTCGAGCAGTACTTC